This passage covers 32 T cell receptor beta chains from one sample sequenced in a study of T-cell memory formation after mild COVID-19. TCRdb ran MiXCR on the 5' RACE reads and lists one entry per CDR3 protein. Here the sample spans a few hundred thousand distinct CDR3 sequences, roughly 16% being singletons. Sequencing used PBMCs or a T cell subset sorted from them (not recorded which). The source is a man between 18 and 35 years old who had mild COVID-19 (a few samples of this study predate the infection). Cell type and time point are not known.

This clonotype has only a few counts. The J gene is TRBJ1-2, the V gene TRBV6-5, with unresolved D. Trimming removed 8 bases from V and 1 base from J, with 8 bases in between. Germline assignment: CDR1 MNHEY and CDR2 SVGAGI. CDR3 length equals 12 residues. The CDR3 protein is CASGPDNYGYTF. For the CDR3, the DNA is TGTGCCAGCGGCCCAGATAACTATGGCTACACCTTC.

The V gene is TRBV5-1, the J gene TRBJ1-1, with a weak D call TRBD1 (5 bases). V lost 6 bases to trimming and J lost 5 bases, with 14 bases between them. The germline CDR1 and CDR2 sequences are SGHRS and YFSETQ. The CDR3 covers 13 residues. This CDR3 reads CASNKWGETEAFF. CDR3 DNA sequence: TGCGCCAGCAACAAATGGGGCGAAACTGAAGCTTTCTTT.

The CDR3 DNA follows: TGTGCCAGCAGCCACCCAGATCAGCCCCAGCATTTT. Translating gives CASSHPDQPQHF. This chain connects TRBV6-5 to TRBJ1-5; unclear D gene. CDR3 length: 12 residues. V lost 6 bases and J lost 5, with 8 bases in between. Germline V lookup: CDR1 MNHEY, CDR2 SVGAGI.

J is TRBJ2-5 and V is TRBV7-2, with D unclear. Germline CDR1 is SGHTA and CDR2 is FQGNSA. The length of the CDR3 is 13 residues. V was pared by 5 bases and J by 7 bases, with 14 bases between. The CDR3 DNA sequence: TGTGCCAGCAGCCGTAACAACCCGGGGACCCAGTACTTC. Protein sequence: CASSRNNPGTQYF.

This clonotype was seen a handful of times. This chain connects TRBV7-9 to TRBJ2-7, with D possibly matching TRBD2 (5 bases). V was cut by 6 bases and J by 5 bases, with 20 bases left in between. Per the germline V gene, CDR1 is SEHNR and CDR2 is FQNEAQ (reference sequence). CDR3 size: 15 residues. The CDR3 protein is CASSMRGSTTDEQYV. The CDR3 DNA is TGTGCCAGCAGTATGCGAGGGTCCACCACCGACGAGCAGTACGTC.

In its sample, this clonotype was seen a few times. CDR3 in amino acids: CASSLSRIDEQYV. The CDR3 DNA sequence: TGTGCCAGCAGCCTTAGTCGCATCGACGAGCAGTACGTC. J is TRBJ2-7 and V is TRBV7-8, with D uncertain. This CDR3 is 13 amino acids long. V lost 5 bases and J 5 bases, leaving 13 bases between the germline ends. CDR1 SGHVS and CDR2 FQNEAQ come from the germline V gene.

This chain connects TRBV12-3 or TRBV12-4 to TRBJ1-1; D unclear. The CDR3 is 13 residues long. V was pared by 7 bases and J by 4 bases, with 13 bases between. This chain's CDR3 is CASTPQVGTEAFF. DNA for the CDR3: TGTGCCAGCACCCCCCAAGTCGGCACTGAAGCTTTCTTT.

J is TRBJ2-7 and V is TRBV5-1; perhaps TRBD2 as D (5 bases). The CDR3 spans 13 residues. The germline V gene has CDR1 SGHRS and CDR2 YFSETQ. Trimming cost V 4 bases and J 6 bases, with 14 bases left between them. DNA for the CDR3: TGCGCCAGCAGCGCCGGGGAAGGCGGCGAGCAGTACTTC. Translated, it gives CASSAGEGGEQYF. Using reference TRBV5-1 and TRBJ2-7 for the parts outside the CDR3, the full variable domain is KAGVTQTPRYLIKTRGQQVTLSCSPISGHRSVSWYQQTPGQGLQFLFEYFSETQRNKGNFPGRFSGRQFSNSRSEMNVSTLELGDSALYLCASSAGEGGEQYFGPGTRLTVT.

This clonotype has just a few counts. The chain recombines TRBV20-1 with TRBJ2-3; D gene uncertain. The V end was cut by 0 bases, the J end by 1 base, with 5 bases between. Germline V gene lookup returns CDR1 DFQATT and CDR2 SNEGSKA (reference sequence). The CDR3 covers 13 residues. CDR3 sequence reads: CSAREWGTDTQYF. The CDR3 bases are TGCAGTGCTAGAGAATGGGGCACAGATACGCAGTATTTT.

The rearrangement links TRBV4-3 to TRBJ2-1; 7 bases align to TRBD1. The CDR3 has 14 amino acids. Germline loops: CDR1 LGHNA, CDR2 YSLEER. With 0 bases clipped from V and 10 bases from J, the junction kept 6 bases outside the gene matches. CDR3 in amino acids: CASSQEAVTGEQFF. DNA for the CDR3: TGCGCCAGCAGCCAAGAAGCAGTGACAGGGGAGCAGTTCTTC.

The chain couples TRBV20-1 to TRBJ1-5; 8 bases are a match to TRBD1. Losses at the gene ends were 0 bases for V and 3 bases for J; bases not matched to a gene: 7. The CDR3 sequence is 16 residues long. CDR1 is DFQATT and CDR2 is SNEGSKA in the germline V gene (reference sequence). CDR3 sequence reads: CSARDWEGQANQPQHF. The DNA for the CDR3 is TGCAGTGCTAGAGATTGGGAGGGACAGGCCAATCAGCCCCAGCATTTT.

This clonotype was counted a few times. The rearrangement uses TRBV28 and TRBJ2-7; the D gene is possibly TRBD1 (5 bases). Deletions cut 1 base from V and 3 bases from J, with 10 bases between. Germline V gene data show CDR1 as MDHEN and CDR2 as SYDVKM. The CDR3 extends over 14 amino acids. The CDR3 bases are TGTGCCAGCAGTTTATCAGGGCTTGACTACGAGCAGTACGTC. This gives the protein CASSLSGLDYEQYV.

This clonotype has more than one count but fewer than ten. The genes are TRBV7-2 and TRBJ1-5, with 8 bases that match TRBD1. Germline values: CDR1 SGHTA, CDR2 FQGNSA. The CDR3 covers 13 residues. With V trimmed by 5 bases and J by 7 bases, 4 bases remained unmatched. CDR3 DNA: TGTGCCAGCAGCACGGGACAGGCGCAGCCCCAGCATTTT. Its translation: CASSTGQAQPQHF.

The chain recombines TRBV30 with TRBJ2-5; D is ambiguous. CDR3 size: 14 residues. Germline CDR1 and CDR2: GTSNPN and SVGIG (reference sequence). Trimming took off 3 bases at V and 4 bases at J, with 15 bases between the two ends. CDR3 sequence reads: CAWSRSPLGETQYF. In DNA form, the CDR3 reads TGTGCCTGGAGCAGATCCCCCCTTGGAGAGACCCAGTACTTC.

There are a few counts of this clonotype. CDR3 nucleotide sequence: TGCAGTGCTAGAGATTCCAGGACGGTTTACAATGAGCAGTTCTTC. Encoded protein: CSARDSRTVYNEQFF. The rearrangement links TRBV20-1 to TRBJ2-1; D is undetermined. From germline, CDR1 is DFQATT and CDR2 SNEGSKA (reference sequence). With 0 bases removed from V and 4 bases from J, the gap between germline ends came to 13 bases. The CDR3 runs 15 residues.

The rearrangement joins TRBV20-1 to TRBJ1-1; TRBD1 is a possible D gene (5 bases). There are 13 residues in the CDR3. Per the germline V gene, CDR1 is DFQATT and CDR2 is SNEGSKA (reference sequence). Trimming took off 7 bases at V and 0 bases at J, with 12 bases between the two ends. Written as DNA, the CDR3 is TGCAGTGTCGACGGGGCGGTGAACACTGAAGCTTTCTTT. Residues: CSVDGAVNTEAFF.

J is TRBJ1-1 and V is TRBV6-2 or TRBV6-3; TRBD1 is a possible D gene (5 bases). Trimming took 2 bases from V and 4 from J, leaving 8 bases between them. The CDR3 has 13 amino acids. Looked up from germline, CDR1 is MNHEY and CDR2 is SVGEGT. CDR3 sequence reads: CASSYGGITEAFF. CDR3 DNA sequence: TGTGCCAGCAGTTACGGGGGTATCACTGAAGCTTTCTTT.

This clonotype was seen repeatedly, ten times or more. The chain employs TRBV5-4 and TRBJ2-3, with 9 bases that match TRBD2. Trimming cost V 4 bases and J 4 bases; bases outside gene matches: 7. CDR3 length equals 15 residues. Germline lookup yields CDR1 SGHNT and CDR2 YYREEE (reference sequence). The CDR3 loop is CASSLGLATADTQYF. CDR3 bases: TGTGCCAGCAGCCTGGGACTAGCAACGGCAGATACGCAGTATTTT. The variable domain in full, completed from reference TRBV5-4 and TRBJ2-3, reads ETGVTQSPTHLIKTRGQQVTLRCSSQSGHNTVSWYQQALGQGPQFIFQYYREEENGRGNFPPRFSGLQFPNYSSELNVNALELDDSALYLCASSLGLATADTQYFGPGTRLTVL.

This clonotype was observed many times. This sequence joins TRBV12-3 or TRBV12-4 and TRBJ2-5; D is unclear. V lost 3 bases to trimming and J lost 7 bases, with 12 bases between them. The CDR3 has 13 amino acids. The chain's CDR3 is CASSFAASGTQYF. DNA of the CDR3: TGTGCCAGCAGTTTCGCAGCGTCGGGGACCCAGTACTTC.

This chain connects TRBV7-2 to TRBJ2-1; 9 bases fit TRBD1. Trimming took 3 bases from V and 5 from J; bases not matched to a gene: 8. The CDR3 runs to 16 residues. Germline lookup yields CDR1 SGHTA and CDR2 FQGNSA. CDR3 bases: TGTGCCAGCAGCTTGTCCGGACAGGGGTGGGACAATGAGCAGTTCTTC. Its protein product is CASSLSGQGWDNEQFF.

In its sample, this clonotype was seen a few times. The chain recombines TRBV19 with TRBJ2-3; 8 nucleotides agree with TRBD2. Germline CDR1 and CDR2: LNHDA and SQIVND (reference sequence). The CDR3 length is 11 residues. V trimming: 5 bases; J trimming: 10 bases; junction bases outside the gene matches: 2. CDR3 in DNA: TGTGCCAGTAGTTCGGGACTAGCGCAGTATTTT. The encoded protein is CASSSGLAQYF. Full variable domain (rest looked up from reference TRBV19 and TRBJ2-3): DGGITQSPKYLFRKEGQNVTLSCEQNLNHDAMYWYRQDPGQGLRLIYYSQIVNDFQKGDIAEGYSVSREKKESFPLTVTSAQKNPTAFYLCASSSGLAQYFGPGTRLTVL.

J is TRBJ1-4 and V is TRBV11-2; no clear D. The germline CDR1 and CDR2 sequences are SGHAT and FQNNGV. There are 15 residues in the CDR3. Trimming stripped 0 bases from V and 6 bases from J, with 11 bases between. CDR3 in DNA: TGTGCCAGCAGCTTAGATGCGGTGATTGATGAAAAACTGTTTTTT. It is translated as CASSLDAVIDEKLFF.

This chain links TRBV4-3 with TRBJ1-4; TRBD1 might be the D (6 bases). Trimming pared 4 bases from V and 8 bases from J, leaving 20 bases between. Germline V gene lookup returns CDR1 LGHNA and CDR2 YSLEER. The CDR3 covers 16 residues. The CDR3 DNA sequence: TGCGCCAGCAGCCGCGCCAGGGGAGGTCCCAGGGAAAAACTGTTTTTT. This gives the protein CASSRARGGPREKLFF.

This clonotype has a handful of counts. The chain couples TRBV2 to TRBJ1-5; 8 positions match TRBD1. The CDR3 sequence is 15 residues long. After removal of 2 bases from V and 11 bases from J, the junction contained 11 bases not matched to a gene. Germline values: CDR1 SNHLY, CDR2 FYNNEI. The CDR3 DNA reads as TGTGCCAGCAGTGAATGGGAGACAGGGGCCTCTACCCAGCATTTT. Protein: CASSEWETGASTQHF.

The sample holds a few counts of this clonotype. The rearrangement joins TRBV5-6 to TRBJ2-3; the D gene is possibly TRBD2 (5 bases). CDR1 is SGHDT and CDR2 is YYEEEE in the germline V gene. CDR3 length: 16 residues. V lost 1 base and J lost 0, with 12 bases in between. The chain's CDR3 is CASSLLLARSTDTQYF. CDR3 coding DNA: TGTGCCAGCAGCTTGCTTTTAGCGAGGAGCACAGATACGCAGTATTTT.

The sample holds many counts of this clonotype. The rearrangement uses TRBV12-3 or TRBV12-4 and TRBJ2-3; the match to TRBD1 covers 7 bases. V lost 5 bases and J lost 6; bases outside the gene matches: 5. The CDR3 contains 13 residues. The CDR3 sequence: CASSATGVDTQYF. For the CDR3, the DNA is TGTGCCAGCAGTGCCACAGGGGTGGATACGCAGTATTTT.

This clonotype was counted many times. J is TRBJ2-7 and V is TRBV12-3 or TRBV12-4; a weak D match, TRBD2 (5 bases). The V end lost 0 bases, the J end lost 6 bases, and 12 bases lay between the germline ends. The CDR3 has 14 residues. The CDR3 sequence is CASSLAGAAGEQYF. The CDR3 coding sequence is TGTGCCAGCAGTTTAGCGGGAGCGGCGGGCGAGCAGTACTTC.

This clonotype was counted many times. The V gene is TRBV7-9, the J gene TRBJ1-6, with D tentatively TRBD1 (5 bases). Trimming removed 6 bases from V and 8 bases from J, with 14 bases in between. Germline lookup yields CDR1 SEHNR and CDR2 FQNEAQ (reference sequence). The CDR3 consists of 14 residues. The CDR3 reads CASRPSGSDSPLHF. CDR3 sequence (DNA): TGTGCCAGCAGGCCTTCAGGGTCTGATTCACCCCTCCACTTT.

This clonotype was found many times. The rearrangement uses TRBV6-1 and TRBJ1-2, with D possibly TRBD1 on 5 matching bases. V was clipped by 6 bases and J by 2 bases, with 10 bases between them. This CDR3 is built from 13 residues. Germline V CDR1 and CDR2: MNHNS, SASEGT. The CDR3 loop is CASRDILNYGYTF. The DNA of the CDR3 is TGTGCCAGCAGGGACATCTTAAACTATGGCTACACCTTC.

This rearrangement joins TRBV7-2 to TRBJ2-7; D possibly corresponds to TRBD2 (7 bases). Germline V CDR1 and CDR2: SGHTA, FQGNSA. The CDR3 has 13 residues. The V end lost 0 bases, the J end lost 5 bases, and 8 bases lay between the germline ends. The CDR3 DNA reads as TGTGCCAGCAGCTTAGCGGGGGGGCACGAGCAGTACTTC. Its protein product is CASSLAGGHEQYF.

This clonotype was seen more than once but under ten times. The V call is TRBV29-1, the J call TRBJ2-3, with D perhaps matching TRBD2 (5 bases). Germline CDR1 SQVTM, CDR2 ANQGSEA. Trimming took off 5 bases at V and 0 bases at J, with 9 bases between the two ends. The CDR3 is made up of 13 amino acids. This CDR3 is CSVRGRSTDTQYF. The CDR3, as DNA: TGCAGCGTTCGAGGGCGCAGCACAGATACGCAGTATTTT.

The V gene is TRBV29-1, the J gene TRBJ1-5; 9 bases match TRBD1. CDR1 is SQVTM, CDR2 ANQGSEA, per germline. This CDR3 spans 18 amino acids. The J segment lost 0 bases and the V segment lost 1 base, leaving 10 bases of the junction unmatched. CDR3 in amino acids: CSVEGGTGPVNSNQPQHF. CDR3 DNA sequence: TGCAGCGTTGAAGGCGGGACAGGGCCCGTAAATAGCAATCAGCCCCAGCATTTT.